Detailed here is one TCR beta chain. The data stem from a study of blood T cell repertoires in COVID-19. Study as a whole: Sample material is recorded as cDNA or gDNA derived from T cells, B-cell-depleted T cells, or PBMCs.

Germline CDR1 SGHAT, CDR2 FQNNGV. This CDR3 is built from 13 residues. V lost 1 base, J lost 6 bases, and 6 bases lay in between. Original processing methods: Estimates of nucleated cell counts were drawn from the amplification of reference gene primers. Assay: immunoSEQ multiplex PCR; the TCRdb copy retains only in-frame clones and omits some. The V and J calls and the clone size are those of that table, but D and trimming were determined from the DNA. Among 50,000 or so clones listed, about nine tenths were seen once. This receptor was obtained from a human donor in a cohort sampled during active COVID-19. The chain has TRBV11-2 and TRBJ2-2; no clear D gene. Sequencing was performed on peripheral blood. CDR3 region: CASSLVGPGELFF. Written as DNA, the CDR3 is TGTGCCAGCAGCTTAGTGGGCCCCGGGGAGCTGTTTTTT.